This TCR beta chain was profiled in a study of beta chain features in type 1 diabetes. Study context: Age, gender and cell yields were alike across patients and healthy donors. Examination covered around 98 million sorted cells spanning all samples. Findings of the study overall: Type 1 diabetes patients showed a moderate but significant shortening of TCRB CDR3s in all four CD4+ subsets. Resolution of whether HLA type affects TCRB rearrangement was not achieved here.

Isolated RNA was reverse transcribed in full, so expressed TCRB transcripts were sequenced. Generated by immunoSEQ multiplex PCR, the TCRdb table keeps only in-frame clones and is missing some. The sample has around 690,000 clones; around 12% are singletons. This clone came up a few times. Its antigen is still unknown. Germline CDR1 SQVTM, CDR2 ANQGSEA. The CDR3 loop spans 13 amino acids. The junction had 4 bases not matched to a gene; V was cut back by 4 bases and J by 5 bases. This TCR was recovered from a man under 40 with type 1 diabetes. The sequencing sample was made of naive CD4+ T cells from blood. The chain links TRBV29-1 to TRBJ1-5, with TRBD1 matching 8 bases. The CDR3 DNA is TGCAGCGTTGGGCACAGGGGGGATCAGCCCCAGCATTTT. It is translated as CSVGHRGDQPQHF.